This T cell receptor (beta chain) was identified in a study of blood T cells in healthy people across ages. Study findings and constraints: The study lacked donor CMV status, which possibly confounded expanded clonotype changes. Versus aged donors, long-lived donors had higher diversity and more naive CD4+ cells.

Sample donors were healthy Caucasian individuals that came from Russia, aged about 6 to 100. The ends were cut back, 0 bases at V and 2 bases at J, with 6 bases in the middle. The CDR3 has 14 amino acids. Germline CDR1 reads MNHEY; CDR2 reads SMNVEV (reference sequence). Using a J-beta primer mix together with a sample-barcoded 5' primer, a second PCR was run for about 6 to 11 cycles. From the 5' RACE reads, TCRdb called clonotypes with MiXCR, one entry per CDR3 protein. The table has 730,000 or so distinct CDR3 sequences, roughly 41% seen once. In regard to this clonotype: Antigen: not known.

The gene calls are TRBV27 and TRBJ2-3, with a weak D call TRBD2 (5 bases). Sequencing was performed on blood. This receptor was obtained from an elderly man in good health. The CDR3 region is CASSLSDYTDTQYF. CDR3 nucleotides: TGTGCCAGCAGTTTATCTGACTACACAGATACGCAGTATTTT.